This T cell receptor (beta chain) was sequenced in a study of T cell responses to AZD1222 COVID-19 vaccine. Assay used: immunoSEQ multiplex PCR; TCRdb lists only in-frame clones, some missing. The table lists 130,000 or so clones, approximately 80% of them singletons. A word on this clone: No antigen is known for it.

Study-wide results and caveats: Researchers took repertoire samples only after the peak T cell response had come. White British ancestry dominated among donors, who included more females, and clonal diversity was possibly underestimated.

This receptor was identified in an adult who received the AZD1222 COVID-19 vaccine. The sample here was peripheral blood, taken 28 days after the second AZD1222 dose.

CDR3 region: CATSDSGTGGLGETQYF. CDR3 nucleotide sequence: TGTGCCACCAGTGATTCCGGGACAGGGGGCTTGGGGGAGACCCAGTACTTC. The chain has TRBV24-1 and TRBJ2-5; 12 nucleotides line up with TRBD1. V gave up 2 bases and J gave up 5 bases; unmatched junction bases: 8. The germline CDR1 and CDR2 sequences are KGHDR and SFDVKD. The CDR3 runs to 17 residues.